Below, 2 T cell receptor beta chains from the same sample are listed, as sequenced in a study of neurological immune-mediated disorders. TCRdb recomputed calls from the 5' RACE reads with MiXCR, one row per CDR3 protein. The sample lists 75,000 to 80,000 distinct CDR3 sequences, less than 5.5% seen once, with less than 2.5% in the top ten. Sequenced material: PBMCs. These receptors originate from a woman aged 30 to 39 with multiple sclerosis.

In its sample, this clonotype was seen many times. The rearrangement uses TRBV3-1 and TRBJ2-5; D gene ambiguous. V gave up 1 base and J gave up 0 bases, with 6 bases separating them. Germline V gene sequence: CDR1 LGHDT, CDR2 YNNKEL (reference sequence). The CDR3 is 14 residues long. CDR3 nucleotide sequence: TGTGCCAGCAGCCAAGCGGCCCACCAAGAGACCCAGTACTTC. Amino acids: CASSQAAHQETQYF.

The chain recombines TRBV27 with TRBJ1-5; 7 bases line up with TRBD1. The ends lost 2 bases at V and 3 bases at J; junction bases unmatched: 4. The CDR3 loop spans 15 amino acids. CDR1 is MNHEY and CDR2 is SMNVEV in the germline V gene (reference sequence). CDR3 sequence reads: CASSLIGTANQPQHF. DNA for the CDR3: TGTGCCAGCAGTTTAATTGGGACAGCCAATCAGCCCCAGCATTTT.